One and the same sample provided the 14 T cell receptor beta chains below, sequenced in a study of blood T cell repertoires in COVID-19. Clones were sequenced by immunoSEQ multiplex PCR, and TCRdb holds only the in-frame ones, with some missing. This table has 250,000 to 300,000 clones, approximately 85% appearing once. The sequenced sample was peripheral blood. The source is a woman in her 70s with acute or convalescent COVID-19.

The chain joins TRBV7-8 to TRBJ2-1; no firm D call. Germline V gene lookup returns CDR1 SGHVS and CDR2 FQNEAQ. V was cut by 4 bases and J by 7 bases, with 8 bases left in between. The CDR3 sequence is 12 residues long. DNA for the CDR3: TGTGCCAGCAGCTCCTACTATAATGAGCAGTTCTTC. Translating gives CASSSYYNEQFF.

The genes are TRBV4-1 and TRBJ1-5; D call uncertain. V lost 0 bases and J 6 bases, leaving 6 bases between the germline ends. Looked up from germline, CDR1 is MGHRA and CDR2 is YSYEKL. This CDR3 spans 13 amino acids. CDR3 protein: CASSQESRQPQHF. The CDR3 nucleotides are TGCGCCAGCAGCCAAGAAAGCCGTCAGCCCCAGCATTTT.

V is TRBV3-1 (or the pseudogene TRBV3-2) and J is TRBJ2-1; 10 bases fit TRBD2. Germline V lookup: CDR1 LGHDT, CDR2 YNNKEL (reference sequence). This CDR3 has 15 amino acids. V lost 4 bases to trimming and J lost 4 bases; unmatched junction nucleotides: 4. The CDR3 spells CASSPRTSGYNEQFF. The CDR3 region has the DNA TGTGCCAGCAGCCCCCGGACTAGCGGTTACAATGAGCAGTTCTTC.

The V gene is TRBV2, the J gene TRBJ1-6; 7 nucleotides agree with TRBD1. J lost 5 bases, V lost 4 bases, and 5 bases had no gene match. The CDR3 sequence is 15 residues long. CDR1 and CDR2 from the germline V gene are SNHLY and FYNNEI. The chain's CDR3 is CASSAQGQNNSPLHF. The CDR3 DNA reads TGTGCCAGCAGTGCCCAGGGACAGAATAATTCACCCCTCCACTTT.

A few counts support this clone. This rearrangement joins TRBV30 to TRBJ2-2; 7 bases agree with TRBD2. The CDR3 sequence is 14 residues long. Per germline, CDR1 GTSNPN and CDR2 SVGIG (reference sequence). J lost 5 bases, V lost 8 bases, and 11 bases had no gene match. DNA of the CDR3: TGTGCCCGAGCGGGAAGAGTGGGGACCGGGGAGCTGTTTTTT. As protein: CARAGRVGTGELFF.

The CDR3 DNA follows: TGTGCCAGCAGCCGGACAGGGAGCCTCTATGGCTACACCTTC. Translated, it gives CASSRTGSLYGYTF. This sequence joins TRBV21-1 and TRBJ1-2; the listed D gene, TRBD1, was not tested against the DNA. TRBV21-1 is noted as a pseudogene. The CDR3 covers 14 residues.

This clone was seen only once. Here the CDR3 DNA reads TGTGCCAGTAGTCTCCAACGGGGAGGCGCACCTTGGGATACGCAGTATTTT. The encoded protein is CASSLQRGGAPWDTQYF. This chain joins TRBV19 and TRBJ2-3; tentative D call: TRBD2 (6 bases). Germline CDR1 is LNHDA and CDR2 is SQIVND (reference sequence). V was trimmed by 5 bases and J by 6 bases, leaving 24 bases between them. This CDR3 is 17 amino acids long. Based on the CDR3 plus reference TRBV19 and TRBJ2-3, the full variable domain is DGGITQSPKYLFRKEGQNVTLSCEQNLNHDAMYWYRQDPGQGLRLIYYSQIVNDFQKGDIAEGYSVSREKKESFPLTVTSAQKNPTAFYLCASSLQRGGAPWDTQYFGPGTRLTVL.

The gene calls are TRBV24-1 and TRBJ2-3; TRBD2 aligns across 8 bases. Germline assignment: CDR1 KGHDR and CDR2 SFDVKD. The V gene end was trimmed by 0 bases and the J gene end by 1 base; junction bases not matched to a gene: 5. This CDR3 is built from 17 residues. CDR3 amino acids: CATSDLRGAGGTDTQYF. In DNA form, the CDR3 reads TGTGCCACCAGTGATTTGCGGGGAGCGGGGGGCACAGATACGCAGTATTTT.

V usage is TRBV3-1 (or the pseudogene TRBV3-2) and J usage is TRBJ1-2; D unresolved. Germline CDR1 is LGHDT and CDR2 is YNNKEL (reference sequence). Trimming took 4 bases from V and 1 from J, leaving 10 bases between them. The CDR3 runs to 14 residues. The CDR3 here is CASSPPGDNYGYTF. Here the CDR3 DNA reads TGTGCCAGCAGCCCACCCGGGGATAACTATGGCTACACCTTC.

For this clone: This CDR3 is also generated by other DNA sequences in the sample. The chain carries TRBV2 and TRBJ1-1; tentatively, D is TRBD1 (5 bases). The CDR3 extends over 10 amino acids. Per germline, CDR1 SNHLY and CDR2 FYNNEI. Trimming cost V 6 bases and J 7 bases, with 6 bases left between them. CDR3 residues: CASRQGEAFF. In DNA form, the CDR3 reads TGTGCCAGCAGGCAGGGTGAAGCTTTCTTT.

The chain combines TRBV4-1 with TRBJ2-1, with 10 bases lining up with TRBD2. The CDR3 is 16 amino acids. CDR1 is MGHRA and CDR2 is YSYEKL in the germline V gene. The trim removed 2 bases at V and 6 bases at J, leaving 7 bases unmatched. CDR3 bases: TGCGCCAGCAGCCAACCCAGCGGGGGGGCTCTCAATGAGCAGTTCTTC. This codes for CASSQPSGGALNEQFF.

The gene calls are TRBV11-2 and TRBJ2-1; 7 bases match TRBD2. Germline V CDR1 and CDR2: SGHAT, FQNNGV. The CDR3 is made up of 15 amino acids. The trim removed 4 bases at V and 8 bases at J, leaving 11 bases unmatched. CDR3 loop: CASSSTWGGGDEQFF. In DNA, the CDR3 is TGTGCCAGCAGCTCCACCTGGGGCGGGGGAGATGAGCAGTTCTTC.

The gene calls are TRBV6-6 and TRBJ2-7, with a tentative D call TRBD1 (6 bases). Trimming took off 10 bases at V and 3 bases at J, with 7 bases between the two ends. The germline gives CDR1 MNHNY, CDR2 SVGAGI (reference sequence). The CDR3 has 10 residues. The CDR3 here is CATQGYEQYF. The CDR3, as DNA: TGTGCCACACAGGGCTACGAGCAGTACTTC.

The V call is TRBV30, the J call TRBJ1-2; D is ambiguous. With 4 bases removed from V and 0 bases from J, the gap between germline ends came to 12 bases. The germline CDR1 and CDR2 sequences are GTSNPN and SVGIG (reference sequence). The CDR3 spans 14 residues. In nucleotides, the CDR3 is TGTGCCTGGATGAAGGCAGGTTCTAACTATGGCTACACCTTC. It is translated as CAWMKAGSNYGYTF.